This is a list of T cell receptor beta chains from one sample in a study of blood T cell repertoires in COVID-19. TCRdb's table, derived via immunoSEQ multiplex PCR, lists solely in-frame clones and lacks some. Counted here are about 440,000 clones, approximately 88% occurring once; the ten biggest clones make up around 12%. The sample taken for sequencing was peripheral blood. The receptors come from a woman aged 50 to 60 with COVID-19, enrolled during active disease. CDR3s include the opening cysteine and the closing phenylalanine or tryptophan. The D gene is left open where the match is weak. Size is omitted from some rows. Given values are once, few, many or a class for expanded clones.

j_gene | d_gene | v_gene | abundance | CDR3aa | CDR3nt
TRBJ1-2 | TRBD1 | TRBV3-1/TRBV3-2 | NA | CASSPGTGEPRGNYGYTF | TGTGCCAGCAGCCCAGGGACAGGGGAACCCAGGGGTAACTATGGCTACACCTTC
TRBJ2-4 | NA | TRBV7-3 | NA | CASSPLGGGGIQYF | TGTGCCAGCAGCCCCCTCGGAGGAGGAGGCATTCAGTACTTC
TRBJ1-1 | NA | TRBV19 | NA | CASSRKGHSNTEAFF | TGTGCCAGTAGTAGAAAGGGACACAGTAACACTGAAGCTTTCTTT
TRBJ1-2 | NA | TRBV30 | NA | CAWNEGSNYGYTF | TGTGCCTGGAATGAGGGTTCTAACTATGGCTACACCTTC
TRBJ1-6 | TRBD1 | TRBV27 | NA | CASSWDRNSPLHF | TGTGCCAGCAGTTGGGACAGAAATTCACCCCTCCACTTT
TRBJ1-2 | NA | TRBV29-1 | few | CSVDAGTNYGYTF | TGCAGCGTTGACGCCGGGACTAACTATGGCTACACCTTC
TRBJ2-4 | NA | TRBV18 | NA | CASSPWGGLAKNIQYF | TGTGCCAGCTCACCATGGGGAGGTCTAGCCAAAAACATTCAGTACTTC
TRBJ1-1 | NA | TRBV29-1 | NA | CSVDGETVNTEAFF | TGCAGCGTTGATGGAGAGACGGTCAACACTGAAGCTTTCTTT
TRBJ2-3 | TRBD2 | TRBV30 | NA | CACTPGTKGHTQYF | TGTGCCTGCACTCCCGGGACTAAGGGCCATACGCAGTATTTT
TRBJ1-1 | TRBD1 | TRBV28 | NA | CASSFQGVEAFF | TGTGCCAGCAGTTTCCAGGGGGTAGAAGCTTTCTTT
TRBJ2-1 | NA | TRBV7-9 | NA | CASRYGEQFF | TGTGCCAGCAGATACGGTGAGCAGTTCTTC
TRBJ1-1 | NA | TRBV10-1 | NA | CASSEGLPSEAFF | TGCGCCAGCAGTGAGGGGCTCCCCTCTGAAGCTTTCTTT
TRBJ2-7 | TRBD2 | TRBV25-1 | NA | CASSELDPLAGRGGEQYF | TGTGCCAGCAGTGAATTAGACCCTCTAGCGGGGAGAGGCGGGGAGCAGTACTTC
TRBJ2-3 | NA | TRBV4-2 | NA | CASSPSPGTTDTQYF | TGTGCCAGCAGCCCCTCTCCGGGAACAACAGATACGCAGTATTTT
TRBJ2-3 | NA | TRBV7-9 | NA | CASSRPGFVSTDTQYF | TGTGCCAGCAGCCGTCCGGGATTCGTTTCCACAGATACGCAGTATTTT
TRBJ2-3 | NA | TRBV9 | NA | CASSVVPGWTDTQYF | TGTGCCAGCAGCGTAGTTCCGGGTTGGACAGATACGCAGTATTTT
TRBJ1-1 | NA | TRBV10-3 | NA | CAISEVGGNTEAFF | TGTGCCATCAGTGAGGTAGGGGGGAACACTGAAGCTTTCTTT
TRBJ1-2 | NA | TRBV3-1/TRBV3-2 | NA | CASSLRESGYTF | TGTGCCAGCAGCCTTAGGGAGAGTGGCTACACCTTC
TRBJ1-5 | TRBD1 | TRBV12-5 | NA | CASGLAQKDRGHSNQPQHF | TGTGCTAGTGGTTTGGCACAAAAGGACAGGGGGCATAGCAATCAGCCCCAGCATTTT
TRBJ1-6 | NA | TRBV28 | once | CASCWQSSYNSPLHF | TGTGCCAGCTGCTGGCAGTCCTCCTATAATTCACCCCTCCACTTT
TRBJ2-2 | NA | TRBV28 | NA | CASSVLTGELFF | TGTGCCAGCAGCGTTCTCACCGGGGAGCTGTTTTTT
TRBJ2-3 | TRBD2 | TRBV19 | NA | CASSLGSGPTDTQYF | TGTGCCAGTAGTCTCGGTAGCGGGCCCACAGATACGCAGTATTTT
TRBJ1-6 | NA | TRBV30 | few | CAWSGRTRYNSPLHF | TGTGCCTGGAGTGGTAGGACAAGATATAATTCACCCCTCCACTTT
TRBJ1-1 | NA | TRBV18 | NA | CASSLPARRTEAFF | TGTGCCAGCTCCCTCCCCGCCCGGAGAACTGAAGCTTTCTTT
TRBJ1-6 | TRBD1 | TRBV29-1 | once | CSVRSGGDTSPLHF | TGCAGCGTTCGTTCAGGGGGAGACACCTCACCCCTCCACTTT
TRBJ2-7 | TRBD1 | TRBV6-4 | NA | CASSVPRGRPPYEQYF | TGTGCCAGCAGTGTCCCCAGGGGGCGCCCCCCCTACGAGCAGTACTTC
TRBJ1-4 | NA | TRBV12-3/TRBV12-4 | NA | CASREDSYEKLFF | TGTGCCAGCAGGGAGGACAGTTATGAAAAACTGTTTTTT
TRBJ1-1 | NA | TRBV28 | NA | CASKKGGGTEAFF | TGTGCCAGCAAGAAGGGGGGGGGCACTGAAGCTTTCTTT
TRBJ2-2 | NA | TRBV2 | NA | CASSRLVRNTGELFF | TGTGCCAGCAGCCGACTGGTGAGGAACACCGGGGAGCTGTTTTTT
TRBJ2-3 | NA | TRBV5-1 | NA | CASSPVDITSTDTQYF | TGCGCCAGCAGCCCGGTGGACATTACAAGCACAGATACGCAGTATTTT
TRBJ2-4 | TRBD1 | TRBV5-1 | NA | CASSPTGWGLQRAKNIQYF | TGCGCCAGCAGCCCGACAGGGTGGGGGCTTCAGCGAGCCAAAAACATTCAGTACTTC
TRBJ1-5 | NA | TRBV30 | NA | CAWSTGQTQPQHF | TGTGCCTGGAGTACGGGACAAACCCAGCCCCAGCATTTT
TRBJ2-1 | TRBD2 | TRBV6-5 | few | CASSLAGGLNEQFF | TGTGCCAGCAGTTTAGCGGGGGGACTCAATGAGCAGTTCTTC
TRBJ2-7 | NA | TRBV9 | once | CASSVAGTGPPLYEQYF | TGTGCCAGCAGCGTAGCTGGTACAGGTCCCCCTCTCTACGAGCAGTACTTC
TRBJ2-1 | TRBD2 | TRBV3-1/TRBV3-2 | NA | CASSPGTSPNEQFF | TGTGCCAGCAGTCCCGGGACTAGCCCCAATGAGCAGTTCTTC
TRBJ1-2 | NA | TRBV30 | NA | CAWKGGTNYGYTF | TGTGCCTGGAAGGGGGGGACTAACTATGGCTACACCTTC
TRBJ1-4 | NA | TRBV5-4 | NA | CASSLPTGGTNEKLFF | TGTGCCAGCAGCTTGCCGACAGGCGGAACTAATGAAAAACTGTTTTTT
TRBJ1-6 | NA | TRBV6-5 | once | CASSYSRERYNSPLHF | TGTGCCAGCAGTTACAGCAGGGAAAGGTATAATTCACCCCTCCACTTT
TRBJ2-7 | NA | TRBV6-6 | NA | CASSPSQGTEQYF | TGTGCCAGCAGTCCATCACAGGGAACCGAGCAGTACTTC
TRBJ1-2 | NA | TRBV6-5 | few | CATAPGNYGYTF | TGTGCCACGGCGCCAGGAAACTATGGCTACACCTTC
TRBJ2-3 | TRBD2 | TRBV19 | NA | CASSMSLAGAGDTQYF | TGTGCCAGTAGTATGTCCCTAGCGGGGGCGGGAGATACGCAGTATTTT
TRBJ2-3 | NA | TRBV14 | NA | CASSQGVAILTDTQYF | TGTGCCAGCAGCCAAGGGGTAGCGATTCTCACAGATACGCAGTATTTT
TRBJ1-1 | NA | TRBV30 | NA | CAWSIQTNTEAFF | TGTGCCTGGAGTATACAGACGAACACTGAAGCTTTCTTT
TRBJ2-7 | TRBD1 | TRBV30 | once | CAWSVVYRGSYEQYF | TGTGCCTGGAGTGTGGTCTACAGGGGGTCCTACGAGCAGTACTTC
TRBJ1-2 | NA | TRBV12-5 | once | CASGLHLEQGFGYGYTF | TGTGCTAGTGGTTTGCACCTAGAGCAGGGATTTGGGTATGGCTACACCTTC
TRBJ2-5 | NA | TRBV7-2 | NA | CASSRIGARETQYF | TGTGCCAGCAGCCGGATTGGGGCTCGGGAGACCCAGTACTTC
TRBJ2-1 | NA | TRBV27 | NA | CASSLSHISYNEQFF | TGTGCCAGCAGTTTATCGCACATCTCCTACAATGAGCAGTTCTTC
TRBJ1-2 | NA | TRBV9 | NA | CASSVNLGATGGYTF | TGTGCCAGCAGCGTAAATCTAGGAGCTACGGGAGGCTACACCTTC
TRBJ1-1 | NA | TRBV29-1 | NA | CSVDQGIEDTEAFF | TGCAGCGTTGATCAGGGGATAGAGGACACTGAAGCTTTCTTT
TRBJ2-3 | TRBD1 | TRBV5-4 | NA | CASSSGQATSTDTQYF | TGTGCCAGCAGCTCCGGACAGGCCACTAGCACAGATACGCAGTATTTT